The sequence of this T cell receptor (beta chain) was determined in a study of CD8 T cells in Susac syndrome. This clonotype was recorded only once. Germline-derived CDR1 and CDR2 are SGHRS and YFSETQ. This CDR3 has 14 residues. V lost 4 bases, J lost 5 bases, and 15 bases lay in between. Random hexamers were used to reverse transcribe the RNA input (about 0.45 to 1 ug). TCRdb called the immunoSEQ multiplex PCR reads again in MiXCR, with one record for every CDR3 protein. This sample yields about 210,000 distinct CDR3 sequences, of which 95% are seen a single time; 0.075% to 0.095% belongs to the top ten.

The specimen sequenced was CD4+ T cells from PBMCs. The source of this sequence is a human donor with multiple sclerosis. The chain combines TRBV5-1 with TRBJ2-5; D unclear. The CDR3 DNA reads as TGCGCCAGCAGCCCGAGTTCCGGACGGGAGACCCAGTACTTC. Its protein product is CASSPSSGRETQYF.